The rows below give T cell receptor beta chains drawn from one sample of a study of cytomegalovirus exposure and HLA in healthy donors. Generated by immunoSEQ multiplex PCR, the TCRdb table keeps only in-frame clones and is missing some. The sample carries 150,000 or so clones, approximately 89% recorded once. The sequencing sample was made of PBMCs. The receptors come from a woman in her late teens or twenties in good health and CMV-seropositive. Both conserved end residues are part of each CDR3. D genes are given only for firm matches. Clone size is shown for a subset of rows, as once, few, many or a class of expanded clone.

NA	TRBV6-1	13	NA	TRBJ2-5	CATVWVGEETQYF	TGTGCCACCGTCTGGGTGGGCGAAGAGACCCAGTACTTC
NA	TRBV6-5	14	NA	TRBJ2-7	CASSYSPGSYEQYF	TGTGCCAGCAGTTACTCGCCGGGATCCTACGAGCAGTACTTC
TRBD1	TRBV14	16	NA	TRBJ1-1	CASSYLPGQGNTEAFF	TGTGCCAGCAGCTACCTACCGGGACAGGGGAACACTGAAGCTTTCTTT
NA	TRBV5-6	17	NA	TRBJ1-5	CASSLSGRGDSNQPQHF	TGTGCCAGCAGCTTGTCGGGGAGGGGGGATAGCAATCAGCCCCAGCATTTT
NA	TRBV18	13	few	TRBJ1-2	CASSPSDSRGYTF	TGTGCCAGCTCACCATCTGACAGCCGGGGCTACACCTTC
NA	TRBV4-1	15	NA	TRBJ2-5	CASSLGLATGETQYF	TGCGCCAGCAGCCTGGGGCTAGCGACGGGAGAGACCCAGTACTTC
NA	TRBV7-9	15	NA	TRBJ1-1	CASSPPAGVNTEAFF	TGTGCCAGCAGCCCGCCGGCGGGGGTGAACACTGAAGCTTTCTTT
NA	TRBV15	14	NA	TRBJ1-1	CATSRDRGSAEAFF	TGTGCCACCAGCAGAGACAGGGGCTCGGCTGAAGCTTTCTTT
NA	TRBV6-1	11	NA	TRBJ1-1	CASSDGGVAFF	TGTGCCAGCAGTGATGGAGGGGTAGCTTTCTTT
NA	TRBV7-6	14	NA	TRBJ2-1	CASSHGSTYNEQFF	TGTGCCAGCAGCCACGGGTCGACCTACAATGAGCAGTTCTTC
NA	TRBV7-8	16	NA	TRBJ1-1	CASSLVDQVGNTEAFF	TGTGCCAGCAGCTTGGTGGATCAGGTGGGGAACACTGAAGCTTTCTTT
TRBD2	TRBV5-1	16	once	TRBJ2-1	CASSRNAGGKGNEQFF	TGCGCCAGCAGCCGCAATGCGGGGGGAAAGGGGAATGAGCAGTTCTTC
TRBD1	TRBV20-1	11	NA	TRBJ2-1	CSGTGGVEQFF	TGCAGTGGTACAGGGGGCGTTGAGCAGTTCTTC
TRBD2	TRBV4-1	16	once	TRBJ2-7	CASSQGTSGGAGEQYF	TGCGCCAGCAGCCAAGGCACCAGCGGGGGGGCGGGGGAGCAGTACTTC
TRBD2	TRBV7-9	17	NA	TRBJ2-1	CASSLRATGTSNFEQFF	TGTGCCAGCAGCTTAAGGGCCACCGGGACTAGCAACTTCGAGCAGTTCTTC
NA	TRBV19	14	NA	TRBJ2-7	CASSIVAGTYEQYF	TGTGCCAGTAGTATTGTTGCAGGAACCTACGAGCAGTACTTC
NA	TRBV6-5	15	NA	TRBJ2-2	CATNPDIANTGELFF	TGTGCCACCAACCCGGACATAGCGAACACCGGGGAGCTGTTTTTT
TRBD2	TRBV7-8	18	once	TRBJ2-7	CASSTRTSGAGSVYEQYF	TGTGCCAGCAGCACTAGGACTAGCGGGGCTGGATCGGTCTACGAGCAGTACTTC
NA	TRBV5-8	16	NA	TRBJ2-5	CASGNWGGRHQETQYF	TGTGCCAGCGGAAATTGGGGGGGGCGACATCAAGAGACCCAGTACTTC
TRBD1	TRBV2	12	NA	TRBJ2-5	CASRTGGETQYF	TGTGCCAGCCGGACAGGAGGAGAGACCCAGTACTTC
NA	TRBV30	17	NA	TRBJ2-4	CAWRLLTGSLAKNIQYF	TGTGCCTGGAGACTATTGACTGGGAGCCTAGCCAAAAACATTCAGTACTTC
TRBD2	TRBV10-2	13	NA	TRBJ2-5	CASTPGGQETQYF	TGCGCCAGCACCCCGGGGGGCCAAGAGACCCAGTACTTC
TRBD2	TRBV19	15	NA	TRBJ2-3	CASSLSGAPTDTQYF	TGTGCCAGTAGCCTTAGCGGGGCCCCCACAGATACGCAGTATTTT
TRBD1	TRBV5-6	17	NA	TRBJ1-2	CASSPSGQGNYFYGYTF	TGTGCCAGCAGCCCATCGGGACAGGGGAATTATTTCTATGGCTACACCTTC
TRBD1	TRBV7-2	13	NA	TRBJ2-7	CASSWTGVREQYF	TGTGCCAGCAGCTGGACAGGGGTGAGAGAGCAGTACTTC
NA	TRBV4-1	14	NA	TRBJ1-2	CASSLTRQGYGYTF	TGCGCCAGCAGCCTTACCAGGCAGGGTTATGGCTACACCTTC
NA	TRBV2	14	NA	TRBJ1-3	CASSESGVGNTIYF	TGTGCCAGCAGTGAATCGGGGGTTGGAAACACCATATATTTT
TRBD2	TRBV10-3	15	NA	TRBJ2-1	CAISDSGGPYNEQFF	TGTGCCATCAGTGATAGCGGGGGCCCCTACAATGAGCAGTTCTTC
NA	TRBV11-3	15	NA	TRBJ2-1	CASSQGVGSYNEQFF	TGTGCCAGCAGCCAGGGCGTGGGCTCCTACAATGAGCAGTTCTTC
NA	TRBV7-2	14	once	TRBJ2-3	CASSLNRAGDTQYF	TGTGCCAGCAGCTTAAACAGGGCAGGAGATACGCAGTATTTT
NA	TRBV15	15	NA	TRBJ1-4	CATSRDKVRNEKLFF	TGTGCCACCAGCAGAGATAAAGTGAGGAATGAAAAACTGTTTTTT
TRBD1	TRBV15	14	NA	TRBJ1-6	CATREDRVNSPLHF	TGTGCCACCAGGGAGGACAGGGTTAATTCACCCCTCCACTTT
TRBD2	TRBV19	12	once	TRBJ2-1	CASSSGLAEQFF	TGTGCCAGTAGTTCCGGACTAGCGGAGCAGTTCTTC
NA	TRBV6-6	14	NA	TRBJ2-3	CASGDYSSYDTQYF	TGTGCCAGCGGCGACTATTCTTCTTATGATACGCAGTATTTT
NA	TRBV9	15	NA	TRBJ1-2	CASSAEGRGPYGYTF	TGTGCCAGCAGCGCCGAGGGCAGGGGACCCTATGGCTACACCTTC
TRBD1	TRBV18	16	NA	TRBJ1-5	CASSPPGTGDNQPQHF	TGTGCCAGCTCACCTCCGGGAACAGGGGACAATCAGCCCCAGCATTTT
NA	TRBV27	13	NA	TRBJ2-3	CASSKWATDTQYF	TGTGCCAGCAGTAAATGGGCCACAGATACGCAGTATTTT
TRBD1	TRBV5-1	19	NA	TRBJ1-4	CASSSRPGRTGDTNEKLFF	TGCGCCAGCAGCTCGAGACCGGGACGAACAGGGGATACTAATGAAAAACTGTTTTTT
NA	TRBV28	14	NA	TRBJ1-4	CASSFAGLDEKLFF	TGTGCCAGCAGTTTCGCGGGTTTAGATGAAAAACTGTTTTTT
NA	TRBV6-1	15	NA	TRBJ1-5	CASTTGGAGNQPQHF	TGTGCCAGCACCACGGGGGGGGCCGGCAATCAGCCCCAGCATTTT
TRBD2	TRBV30	15	NA	TRBJ2-3	CAWSVGLAGADTQYF	TGTGCCTGGAGTGTGGGACTAGCGGGGGCAGATACGCAGTATTTT
TRBD2	TRBV27	15	NA	TRBJ2-7	CASSPGTSGGYEQYF	TGTGCCAGCAGCCCTGGGACTAGCGGGGGTTACGAGCAGTACTTC
TRBD1	TRBV18	18	NA	TRBJ2-4	CASSPLGQGSIAKNIQYF	TGTGCCAGCTCACCCCTAGGACAGGGTTCTATAGCCAAAAACATTCAGTACTTC
NA	TRBV7-3	13	NA	TRBJ2-2	CASSSQGGGELFF	TGTGCCAGCAGCTCCCAGGGGGGCGGGGAGCTGTTTTTT
TRBD1	TRBV4-1	16	once	TRBJ1-4	CASSAVGQGVAEKLFF	TGCGCCAGCAGCGCAGTAGGGCAGGGGGTGGCTGAAAAACTGTTTTTT
NA	TRBV28	16	once	TRBJ1-4	CASSPIGAGEGEKLFF	TGTGCCAGCTCCCCTATCGGGGCAGGGGAAGGTGAAAAACTGTTTTTT
TRBD2	TRBV28	14	NA	TRBJ2-1	CAIRAGGDYNEQFF	TGTGCCATCAGGGCGGGGGGGGACTACAATGAGCAGTTCTTC
NA	TRBV9	16	NA	TRBJ2-7	CASSVGQGPLSYEQYF	TGTGCCAGCAGCGTAGGGCAGGGGCCACTATCCTACGAGCAGTACTTC
NA	TRBV6-5	14	NA	TRBJ1-2	CASSYSGLNYGYTF	TGTGCCAGCAGTTATTCGGGGTTGAACTATGGCTACACCTTC